This is a list of T cell receptor beta chains from one sample in a study of shared clonotypes between healthy human individuals. Sequenced by immunoSEQ multiplex PCR; TCRdb stores in-frame clones only, minus some. The table lists roughly 530,000 clones, 96% of them singletons. The sequencing input was naive CD4+ T cells sorted from blood. These receptors came from a woman under 40 in good health. The CDR3 runs from the conserved cysteine through the conserved F or W. The D gene is left open where the match is weak. Clone size is given for some rows only: seen once, a few or many times, or a class if the clone is expanded.

j_call v_call d_call clone_size cdr3_aa cdr3_nt
TRBJ2-7 TRBV28 TRBD1 . CASIPARQGAPYEQYF TGTGCCAGCATCCCTGCCCGACAGGGGGCGCCCTACGAGCAGTACTTC
TRBJ1-2 TRBV6-1 . . CASSATGSGYTF TGTGCCAGCAGTGCGACTGGGAGTGGCTACACCTTC
TRBJ2-7 TRBV28 TRBD1 . CASSLRQGTYEQYF TGTGCCAGCAGTTTAAGACAGGGCACCTACGAGCAGTACTTC
TRBJ1-1 TRBV19 TRBD1 . CASSRGTERDEAFF TGTGCCAGTAGTAGAGGGACAGAGAGAGATGAAGCTTTCTTT
TRBJ2-5 TRBV28 . . CASAKRETQYF TGTGCCAGCGCAAAGAGGGAGACCCAGTACTTC
TRBJ2-7 TRBV28 . . CASSETGQLSYEQYF TGTGCCAGCAGCGAGACGGGACAACTCTCCTACGAGCAGTACTTC
TRBJ2-5 TRBV11-1 . . CASSRGREETQYF TGTGCCAGCAGCAGGGGGAGAGAAGAGACCCAGTACTTC
TRBJ1-5 TRBV7-9 TRBD1 few CASSLGDSANQPQHF TGTGCCAGCAGCTTAGGGGACAGCGCAAATCAGCCCCAGCATTTT
TRBJ1-2 TRBV28 TRBD1 once CASRLIRTGINYGYTF TGTGCCAGCAGACTTATTCGGACAGGGATTAACTATGGCTACACCTTC
TRBJ1-1 TRBV10-3 . . CAISDGQGSNTEAFF TGTGCCATCAGTGACGGGCAGGGGTCGAACACTGAAGCTTTCTTT
TRBJ2-3 TRBV11-2 TRBD1 once CASSLDRADTQYF TGTGCCAGCAGCTTGGACAGGGCAGATACGCAGTATTTT
TRBJ1-2 TRBV7-9 . . CASSFFGVLGTDYGYTF TGTGCCAGCAGCTTTTTCGGAGTTCTCGGGACCGACTATGGCTACACCTTC
TRBJ2-2 TRBV7-8 . . CASSFTGETGELFF TGTGCCAGCAGCTTTACGGGGGAGACCGGGGAGCTGTTTTTT
TRBJ2-2 TRBV9 TRBD2 . CASSVAGAGAVTGELFF TGTGCCAGCAGCGTAGCCGGGGCGGGAGCGGTCACCGGGGAGCTGTTTTTT
TRBJ2-1 TRBV7-5 . few CVRSLALALIYNEQFF TGTGTCAGAAGCTTAGCGCTAGCTTTGATCTACAATGAGCAGTTCTTC
TRBJ1-1 TRBV2 TRBD1 . CASSEAGQGGTEAFF TGTGCCAGCAGTGAAGCGGGACAGGGCGGCACTGAAGCTTTCTTT
TRBJ2-5 TRBV27 TRBD2 . CASNGLAGETQYF TGTGCCAGCAATGGACTAGCGGGAGAGACCCAGTACTTC
TRBJ2-3 TRBV19 . . CASSIVSKRLSTDTQYF TGTGCCAGTAGTATAGTTTCCAAGCGACTAAGCACAGATACGCAGTATTTT
TRBJ1-2 TRBV5-6 . . CASSSTRTYGYTF TGTGCCAGCAGCTCGACGCGGACCTATGGCTACACCTTC
TRBJ1-2 TRBV28 . . CASSSGGSSGGYTF TGTGCCAGCAGTTCAGGAGGCTCCAGTGGTGGCTACACCTTC
TRBJ2-7 TRBV28 . once CASSPRSGRRKNYEQYF TGTGCCAGCAGTCCTCGGTCAGGACGGAGAAAGAATTACGAGCAGTACTTC
TRBJ1-1 TRBV30 TRBD1 . CAWVGQTNTEAFF TGTGCCTGGGTGGGACAGACGAACACTGAAGCTTTCTTT
TRBJ2-3 TRBV5-1 . . CASSLKTFTDTQYF TGCGCCAGCAGCTTGAAGACTTTCACAGATACGCAGTATTTT
TRBJ2-7 TRBV6-6 TRBD2 . CASSSPEREGRYEQYF TGTGCCAGCAGTTCCCCTGAGCGGGAGGGCCGATACGAGCAGTACTTC
TRBJ1-4 TRBV6-1 . . CASGTVLNEKLFF TGTGCCAGCGGTACAGTCCTTAATGAAAAACTGTTTTTT
TRBJ2-2 TRBV29-1 TRBD1 . CSVENPGGTGELFF TGCAGCGTTGAAAATCCAGGGGGCACCGGGGAGCTGTTTTTT
TRBJ2-7 TRBV2 . once CASSAWAATPIEQYF TGTGCCAGCAGTGCGTGGGCAGCGACCCCTATCGAGCAGTACTTC
TRBJ2-2 TRBV5-4 TRBD2 . CASSRLAGDTGELFF TGTGCCAGCAGTCGCCTAGCGGGAGACACCGGGGAGCTGTTTTTT
TRBJ2-7 TRBV6-5 TRBD1 . CATRTGLISPYEQYF TGTGCCACACGGACAGGTCTTATCTCGCCCTACGAGCAGTACTTC
TRBJ2-5 TRBV20-1 . . CSANEETQYF TGCAGTGCTAACGAAGAGACCCAGTACTTC
TRBJ2-1 TRBV11-2 TRBD2 . CASSLAGGPYNEQFF TGTGCCAGCAGCTTGGCGGGAGGACCCTACAATGAGCAGTTCTTC
TRBJ2-5 TRBV11-3 . . CASSFRGQETQYF TGTGCCAGCAGCTTCAGGGGCCAAGAGACCCAGTACTTC
TRBJ2-1 TRBV19 TRBD1 . CASSRDRGGSNEQFF TGTGCCAGTAGTAGGGACAGGGGGGGATCCAATGAGCAGTTCTTC
TRBJ2-7 TRBV29-1 . few CSVRARAEQYF TGCAGCGTTCGGGCCCGTGCCGAGCAGTACTTC
TRBJ1-2 TRBV28 TRBD1 . CASSPGTGGYGYTF TGTGCCAGCAGTCCCGGGACAGGGGGATATGGCTACACCTTC
TRBJ1-3 TRBV7-9 . . CASSLGGVSGNTIYF TGTGCCAGCAGCCTAGGGGGGGTCTCTGGAAACACCATATATTTT
TRBJ2-1 TRBV2 TRBD2 . CASSEGLAGAGEQFF TGTGCCAGCTCCGAGGGCCTAGCGGGAGCGGGTGAGCAGTTCTTC
TRBJ2-5 TRBV19 . . CASSTSAQQQETQYF TGTGCCAGTAGTACGTCGGCGCAGCAACAAGAGACCCAGTACTTC
TRBJ2-7 TRBV6-5 . . CASSFTTAGTYEQYF TGTGCCAGCAGTTTCACAACCGCAGGAACCTACGAGCAGTACTTC
TRBJ2-1 TRBV18 TRBD2 . CASSHPGLAAYNEQFF TGTGCCAGCTCACACCCGGGACTAGCGGCCTACAATGAGCAGTTCTTC
TRBJ2-5 TRBV7-9 TRBD1 . CASSLGQGAGEQYF TGTGCCAGCAGCTTAGGACAGGGGGCGGGAGAGCAGTACTTC
TRBJ1-1 TRBV6-1 . once CATNRAGGGTEAFF TGTGCCACCAACCGGGCCGGTGGGGGGACTGAAGCTTTCTTT
TRBJ2-1 TRBV5-4 TRBD2 . CASSLAGTSGSWEQFF TGTGCCAGCAGCTTGGCCGGGACTAGCGGGAGTTGGGAGCAGTTCTTC
TRBJ2-7 TRBV11-2 . few CASSLSGSFYEQYF TGTGCCAGCAGCCTGTCCGGGTCCTTCTACGAGCAGTACTTC
TRBJ1-2 TRBV29-1 . . CSVYERNYGYTF TGCAGCGTCTACGAGAGGAACTATGGCTACACCTTC
TRBJ2-1 TRBV4-1 TRBD2 once CASSRERDPSYNEQFF TGCGCCAGCAGCCGGGAGCGGGATCCTTCCTACAATGAGCAGTTCTTC